Listed below are T cell receptor beta chains from one sample, sequenced in a study of T-cell memory formation after mild COVID-19. TCRdb re-called the 5' RACE reads through MiXCR, storing one row per CDR3 protein. The table has roughly 600,000 distinct CDR3 sequences, under 20% seen once. What was sequenced was PBMCs or a T cell subset sorted from them (not recorded which). These receptors were collected from an adult woman who had mild COVID-19 (a few samples of this study predate the infection). Cell type and time point are not known. Both conserved end residues are part of each CDR3. Each record gives: clone size, D gene, V gene, J gene, CDR3 protein, CDR3 DNA. A D gene is named only where the DNA matches it firmly. Rows give clone size only sometimes, using once, few, many, or a class for an expanded clone.

>few|TRBD2|TRBV15|TRBJ2-1
CATSRDRTGGWADEQFF
TGTGCCACCAGCAGAGACCGGACGGGAGGGTGGGCTGATGAGCAGTTCTTC
>-|-|TRBV24-1|TRBJ2-1
CATSGFRGRSSYNEQFF
TGTGCCACCAGTGGATTCAGGGGCCGGAGCTCCTACAATGAGCAGTTCTTC
>many|-|TRBV18|TRBJ2-1
CASSPVDRTSYNEQFF
TGTGCCAGCTCACCAGTCGACAGGACCTCCTACAATGAGCAGTTCTTC
>few|TRBD2|TRBV5-1|TRBJ2-7
CASSWRGGSVPDEQYF
TGCGCCAGCAGCTGGCGTGGCGGGAGCGTTCCGGACGAGCAGTACTTC
>few|-|TRBV6-6|TRBJ2-5
CASSFVGPQETQYF
TGTGCCAGCAGTTTTGTAGGGCCCCAAGAGACCCAGTACTTC
>-|-|TRBV29-1|TRBJ2-3
CSVDPYLDHTDTQYF
TGCAGCGTTGACCCTTACTTAGACCACACAGATACGCAGTATTTT
>-|-|TRBV5-5|TRBJ2-1
CASSLDASAWEQFF
TGTGCCAGCAGCTTGGATGCTAGCGCCTGGGAGCAGTTCTTC
>-|TRBD1|TRBV19|TRBJ1-5
CASSIGQGASSSNQPQHF
TGTGCCAGTAGTATTGGACAGGGGGCTTCGTCTAGCAATCAGCCCCAGCATTTT
>few|-|TRBV7-3|TRBJ2-7
CASSLYHGDYEQYF
TGTGCCAGCAGCTTATACCACGGGGACTACGAGCAGTACTTC
>-|TRBD2|TRBV7-2|TRBJ2-1
CASSLVSTSGEQFF
TGTGCCAGCAGCTTAGTCTCTACTAGCGGGGAGCAGTTCTTC
>-|-|TRBV20-1|TRBJ2-7
CSALESPVRYEQYF
TGCAGTGCCCTAGAGTCCCCCGTACGATACGAGCAGTACTTC
>few|TRBD1|TRBV24-1|TRBJ2-1
CATSDYRGQGNEQFF
TGTGCCACCAGTGATTATAGGGGGCAGGGCAATGAGCAGTTCTTC
>few|-|TRBV24-1|TRBJ2-2
CATSDLAGRNTGELFF
TGTGCCACCAGTGATTTGGCGGGACGTAACACCGGGGAGCTGTTTTTT
>few|-|TRBV4-1|TRBJ1-5
CASSRTGLGNQPQHF
TGCGCCAGCAGCCGCACAGGACTGGGCAATCAGCCCCAGCATTTT
>-|TRBD2|TRBV7-9|TRBJ2-5
CASSFTSGKETQYF
TGTGCCAGCAGCTTTACTAGCGGGAAAGAGACCCAGTACTTC
>few|TRBD1|TRBV5-1|TRBJ1-1
CASSSGQGSGEAFF
TGCGCCAGCAGCTCGGGACAGGGGAGTGGGGAAGCTTTCTTT
>-|-|TRBV6-5|TRBJ1-2
CASRRTPTAPWAGYTF
TGTGCCAGCAGACGCACTCCGACAGCACCCTGGGCGGGCTACACCTTC
>-|-|TRBV7-9|TRBJ1-2
CASIIPGDRTNYGYTF
TGTGCCAGCATCATCCCAGGAGACCGAACTAACTATGGCTACACCTTC
>few|-|TRBV12-3/TRBV12-4|TRBJ1-4
CASSVRMDGNEKLFF
TGTGCCAGCAGTGTTAGGATGGACGGTAATGAAAAACTGTTTTTT
>many|-|TRBV5-5|TRBJ2-3
CASSLGTSRTDTQYF
TGTGCCAGCAGCTTGGGTACATCCCGCACAGATACGCAGTATTTT
>-|TRBD1|TRBV9|TRBJ2-7
CASSVGGGQGYEQYF
TGTGCCAGCAGCGTAGGGGGGGGACAGGGGTACGAGCAGTACTTC
>-|TRBD1|TRBV6-2/TRBV6-3|TRBJ1-1
CASSPGARGLTEAFF
TGTGCCAGCAGCCCCGGGGCCAGGGGGCTCACTGAAGCTTTCTTT
>few|-|TRBV6-6|TRBJ1-1
CASSYSSGWENTEAFF
TGTGCCAGCAGTTACTCATCGGGGTGGGAGAACACTGAAGCTTTCTTT
>-|-|TRBV11-2|TRBJ1-1
CASRGGDTEAFF
TGTGCCAGCCGTGGGGGGGACACTGAAGCTTTCTTT
>many|-|TRBV4-3|TRBJ1-5
CASSQMLGQPQHF
TGCGCCAGCAGCCAAATGCTCGGTCAGCCCCAGCATTTT
>-|TRBD2|TRBV28|TRBJ2-1
CASSPLRGRDNEQFF
TGTGCCAGCAGTCCCCTCAGAGGGAGGGACAATGAGCAGTTCTTC
>few|TRBD2|TRBV7-6|TRBJ2-3
CASSLISLAGGPRDTQYF
TGTGCCAGCAGCTTAATTTCTCTAGCGGGGGGGCCTAGAGATACGCAGTATTTT
>-|TRBD1|TRBV5-1|TRBJ1-2
CASSPGQTLNRGYTF
TGCGCCAGCAGCCCGGGACAGACCCTTAATCGGGGCTACACCTTC
>few|-|TRBV7-2|TRBJ2-5
CASSLGEAQYF
TGTGCCAGCAGCCTAGGGGAGGCCCAGTACTTC